This TCR beta chain comes out of a study of blood T cell repertoires in COVID-19. The CDR3 length is 13 residues. V lost 1 base and J lost 7, with 10 bases in between. Profiled with immunoSEQ multiplex PCR; TCRdb holds only in-frame clones, not every one. The sample lists some 340,000 clones; around nine tenths were seen once. The J gene is TRBJ1-2, the V gene TRBV12-3 or TRBV12-4; weak D call: TRBD1 (6 bases). The sample consisted of PBMCs or T cells enriched from blood (not recorded which). The origin of this receptor is a woman in her twenties or thirties who had been exposed to COVID-19. The CDR3 sequence: CASSLVPDSGYTF. CDR3 sequence (DNA): TGTGCCAGCAGTTTAGTCCCGGACAGTGGCTACACCTTC.